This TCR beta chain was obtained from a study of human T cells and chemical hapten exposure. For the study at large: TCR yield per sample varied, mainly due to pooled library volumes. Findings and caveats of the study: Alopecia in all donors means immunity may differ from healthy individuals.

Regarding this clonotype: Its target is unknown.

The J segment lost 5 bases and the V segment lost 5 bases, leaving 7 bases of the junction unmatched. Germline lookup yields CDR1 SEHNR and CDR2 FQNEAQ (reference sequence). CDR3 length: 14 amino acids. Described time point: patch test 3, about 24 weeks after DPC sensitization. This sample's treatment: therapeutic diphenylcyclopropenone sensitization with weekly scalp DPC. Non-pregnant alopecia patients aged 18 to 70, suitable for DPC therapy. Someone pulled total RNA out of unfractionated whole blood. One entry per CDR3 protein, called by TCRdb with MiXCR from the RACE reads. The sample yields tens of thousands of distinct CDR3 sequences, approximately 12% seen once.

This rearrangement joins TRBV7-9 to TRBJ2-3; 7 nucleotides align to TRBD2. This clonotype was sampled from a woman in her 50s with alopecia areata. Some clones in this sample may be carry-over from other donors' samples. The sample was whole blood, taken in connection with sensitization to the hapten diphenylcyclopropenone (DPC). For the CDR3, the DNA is TGTGCCAGCAGCCCAAGCGGGAATATAGATACGCAGTATTTT. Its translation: CASSPSGNIDTQYF.